Presented here are 21 T cell receptor beta chains from one specimen sequenced in a study of blood T cell repertoires in COVID-19. The assay was immunoSEQ multiplex PCR, and TCRdb's table has in-frame clones only and misses some. The table records a few hundred thousand clones, roughly 90% of them present only once. The sequenced sample was peripheral blood. Receptor source: a man aged 40-49 years with acute or convalescent COVID-19.

The DNA for the CDR3 is TGTGCCAGCAGCTTGCCAGGGAACTCTGGAAACACCATATATTTT. This codes for CASSLPGNSGNTIYF. This chain joins TRBV5-4 and TRBJ1-3, with a tentative D call TRBD1 (5 bases). The germline V and J ends were trimmed by 1 base and 0 bases, with 8 bases remaining between them. CDR3 length: 15 amino acids. Germline CDR1 and CDR2: SGHNT and YYREEE (reference sequence). The whole variable domain, remainder taken from reference TRBV5-4 and TRBJ1-3, is ETGVTQSPTHLIKTRGQQVTLRCSSQSGHNTVSWYQQALGQGPQFIFQYYREEENGRGNFPPRFSGLQFPNYSSELNVNALELDDSALYLCASSLPGNSGNTIYFGEGSWLTVV.

This sequence joins TRBV28 and TRBJ1-2; D might be TRBD1 (6 bases). V was clipped by 5 bases and J by 8 bases, with 24 bases between them. The CDR3 covers 16 residues. Germline CDR1 is MDHEN and CDR2 is SYDVKM. DNA of the CDR3: TGTGCCAGCAGTCCCTCCGGGTGGACAGTCTTCGAGGGCTACACCTTC. Translated, it gives CASSPSGWTVFEGYTF.

V gene TRBV7-9 combines with J gene TRBJ2-3; D may be TRBD2 (5 bases). Trimming took off 2 bases at V and 4 bases at J, with 10 bases between the two ends. CDR1 and CDR2 from the germline V gene are SEHNR and FQNEAQ (reference sequence). There are 14 residues in the CDR3. CDR3 nucleotide sequence: TGTGCCAGCAGCTTATCCGGGAAACCAGATACGCAGTATTTT. It yields the protein CASSLSGKPDTQYF.

This chain joins TRBV27 and TRBJ1-5; the D is unclear. CDR1 is MNHEY and CDR2 is SMNVEV in the germline V gene (reference sequence). The CDR3 length is 15 residues. V was pared by 0 bases and J by 1 base, with 7 bases between. The CDR3: CASSLSYGSNQPQHF. The CDR3 coding sequence is TGTGCCAGCAGTTTATCATACGGGAGCAATCAGCCCCAGCATTTT.

This clone occurred a few times. CDR3 sequence: CASSQISGVNQPQHF. As DNA, the CDR3 is TGTGCCAGCAGCCAAATATCAGGGGTCAATCAGCCCCAGCATTTT. The chain recombines TRBV3-1 (or the pseudogene TRBV3-2) with TRBJ1-5; a weak D match, TRBD1 (6 bases). Germline loops: CDR1 LGHDT, CDR2 YNNKEL (reference sequence). The CDR3 is 15 amino acids. V dropped 2 bases and J dropped 3 bases, with 11 bases sitting between them.

The rearrangement uses TRBV18 and TRBJ1-2; 8 bases agree with TRBD1. The V segment lost 4 bases and the J segment 4 bases; nucleotides outside the gene matches: 8. There are 15 residues in the CDR3. The germline V gene encodes CDR1 KGHSH and CDR2 LQKENI. The CDR3 is CASSLGPGQAYGYTF. The CDR3, as DNA: TGTGCCAGCTCACTAGGACCGGGACAGGCCTATGGCTACACCTTC.

The chain links TRBV7-9 to TRBJ2-7, with 8 nucleotides matching TRBD1. Per germline, CDR1 SEHNR and CDR2 FQNEAQ (reference sequence). V dropped 1 base and J dropped 6; count of bases not matched to a gene: 8. The length of the CDR3 is 15 residues. CDR3 nucleotides: TGTGCCAGCAGCTTAGGAGGGACAGGTAGGGGCGAGCAGTACTTC. Translation gives CASSLGGTGRGEQYF.

V usage is TRBV29-1 and J usage is TRBJ1-3; D not certain. Per germline, CDR1 SQVTM and CDR2 ANQGSEA. Trimming left V 3 bases short and J 1 base short, with 10 bases between. The CDR3 runs to 14 residues. CDR3 sequence (DNA): TGCAGCGTTGACGGGAGCGGTTCTGGAAACACCATATATTTT. It encodes CSVDGSGSGNTIYF.

As regards this clone: One junction end disagrees with the germline gene, perhaps due to a read error. This chain connects TRBV27 to TRBJ1-2; 8 positions agree with TRBD1. Germline assignment: CDR1 MNHEY and CDR2 SMNVEV (reference sequence). The CDR3 has 14 residues. CDR3 protein: CASSPRTGNSGYTF. CDR3 nucleotides: TGTGCCAGCAGTCCACGGACAGGGAACTCTGGCTACACCTTC.

The V call is TRBV10-1, the J call TRBJ2-5, with a weak D call TRBD2 (5 bases). Trimming pared 6 bases from V and 7 bases from J, leaving 15 bases between. Germline CDR1 is WNHNN and CDR2 is SYGVQD (reference sequence). There are 13 residues in the CDR3. For the CDR3, the DNA is TGCGCCAGCAGCGACCAAACTGAGGGGACCCAGTACTTC. Its translation is CASSDQTEGTQYF.

The chain recombines TRBV7-9 with TRBJ1-2, with 10 bases that match TRBD1. Trimming took 4 bases from V and 8 from J; bases not matched to a gene: 7. Looked up from germline, CDR1 is SEHNR and CDR2 is FQNEAQ (reference sequence). The CDR3 spans 14 residues. This CDR3 reads CASSYGGTGDGYTF. The CDR3 DNA reads TGTGCCAGCAGCTATGGCGGGACAGGGGACGGCTACACCTTC.

The chain is built from TRBV5-4 and TRBJ1-5; TRBD1 matches 9 bases. V was clipped by 4 bases and J by 6 bases; unmatched bases: 11. Germline CDR1 and CDR2: SGHNT and YYREEE (reference sequence). This CDR3 spans 16 amino acids. The CDR3 is CASSITGGDRLQPQHF. As DNA, the CDR3 is TGTGCCAGCAGCATTACAGGGGGCGACCGTCTTCAGCCCCAGCATTTT.

The rearrangement uses TRBV28 and TRBJ1-2; D call uncertain. The CDR3 runs to 12 residues. Trimming removed 6 bases at V and 8 bases at J, with 13 bases between. The germline V gene has CDR1 MDHEN and CDR2 SYDVKM. The CDR3 nucleotides read TGTGCCAGCAGCCTCCTTTTCTTGGGCTACACCTTC. Residues: CASSLLFLGYTF.

The chain carries TRBV10-1 and TRBJ2-1, with 12 bases identical to TRBD2. Germline V gives CDR1 WNHNN, CDR2 SYGVQD (reference sequence). V dropped 8 bases and J dropped 10; count of bases not matched to a gene: 3. The CDR3 covers 12 residues. For the CDR3, the DNA is TGCGCCAGCTCGACTAGCGGGAGAGAGCAGTTCTTC. Its protein product is CASSTSGREQFF.

V usage is TRBV2 and J usage is TRBJ1-2, with 7 nucleotides matching TRBD1. CDR3 length equals 16 residues. V trimming: 7 bases; J trimming: 5 bases; junction bases outside the gene matches: 16. Germline V gives CDR1 SNHLY, CDR2 FYNNEI. CDR3 in amino acids: CASTVAPQGGGYGYTF. The CDR3 bases are TGTGCCAGCACAGTCGCCCCCCAGGGGGGAGGTTATGGCTACACCTTC.

The chain employs TRBV24-1 and TRBJ1-1, with 8 bases fitting TRBD1. From germline, CDR1 is KGHDR and CDR2 SFDVKD. V lost 4 bases to trimming and J lost 2 bases; unmatched junction nucleotides: 5. CDR3 length equals 15 residues. CDR3 region: CATSDPDRGNTEAFF. The CDR3 DNA follows: TGTGCCACCAGTGACCCAGACAGGGGAAACACTGAAGCTTTCTTT.

The chain couples TRBV19 to TRBJ2-7; the match to TRBD1 covers 7 bases. CDR1 and CDR2 from the germline V gene are LNHDA and SQIVND (reference sequence). V lost 6 bases, J lost 3 bases, and 11 bases stayed unmatched. The CDR3 consists of 15 residues. Written as DNA, the CDR3 is TGTGCCAGTAGATTACAGGACAGGACCCACTACGAGCAGTACTTC. Residues: CASRLQDRTHYEQYF. Full variable domain (rest looked up from reference TRBV19 and TRBJ2-7): DGGITQSPKYLFRKEGQNVTLSCEQNLNHDAMYWYRQDPGQGLRLIYYSQIVNDFQKGDIAEGYSVSREKKESFPLTVTSAQKNPTAFYLCASRLQDRTHYEQYFGPGTRLTVT.

V gene TRBV2 combines with J gene TRBJ2-1, with 14 nucleotides matching TRBD2. Germline CDR1 reads SNHLY; CDR2 reads FYNNEI. This CDR3 has 15 residues. J lost 7 bases, V lost 8 bases, and 7 bases had no gene match. The chain's CDR3 is CASGGLAGVGNEQFF. CDR3 sequence (DNA): TGTGCCAGCGGGGGACTAGCGGGAGTTGGTAATGAGCAGTTCTTC.

The chain joins TRBV28 to TRBJ2-7; 8 bases agree with TRBD2. V was pared by 8 bases and J by 7 bases, with 10 bases of the junction left unmatched. In germline, CDR1 is MDHEN, CDR2 SYDVKM. This CDR3 region has 13 residues. The CDR3, as DNA: TGTGCCAGCGTCCTCGGGAGGGCCAGGGAGCAGTACTTC. Protein: CASVLGRAREQYF.

The chain uses TRBV5-1 and TRBJ2-1; TRBD1 agrees at 8 bases. From germline, CDR1 is SGHRS and CDR2 YFSETQ. This CDR3 has 15 residues. Trimming cost V 2 bases and J 9 bases; bases outside gene matches: 10. CDR3 nucleotide sequence: TGCGCCAGCAGCTTAGGACAGGGCATCACCAGTGAGCAGTTCTTC. Translation: CASSLGQGITSEQFF.

The CDR3 sequence is CAWSVRGARNSPLHF. CDR3 nucleotides: TGTGCCTGGAGTGTACGGGGGGCTCGGAATTCACCCCTCCACTTT. The chain joins TRBV30 to TRBJ1-6, with a possible D match to TRBD1 (6 bases). CDR3 length: 15 residues. Germline lookup yields CDR1 GTSNPN and CDR2 SVGIG (reference sequence). Trimming took 0 bases from V and 7 from J, leaving 13 bases between them. Full variable domain (outside the CDR3, taken from reference TRBV30 and TRBJ1-6): SQTIHQWPATLVQPVGSPLSLECTVEGTSNPNLYWYRQAAGRGLQLLFYSVGIGQISSEVPQNLSASRPQDRQFILSSKKLLLSDSGFYLCAWSVRGARNSPLHFGNGTRLTVT.